Listed here are 20 T cell receptor beta chains from one sample, sequenced in a study of cytomegalovirus exposure and HLA in healthy donors. PCR used 60 Vbeta primers and 13 Jbeta primers. TCRdb keeps only in-frame clones here, not all; method: immunoSEQ multiplex PCR. In the table there are some 130,000 clones, approximately 74% of which are singletons. Sequencing was done on a sample of PBMCs. The receptors here all came from a male donor in good health and CMV-seronegative.

The chain carries TRBV28 and TRBJ2-4; 14 bases match TRBD2. This CDR3 has 16 residues. CDR1 and CDR2 (germline): MDHEN, SYDVKM. J lost 8 bases, V lost 5 bases, and 8 bases had no gene match. The CDR3 bases are TGTGCCAGCAGTGAAGGGACTAGCGGGAGTCCAGACATTCAGTACTTC. Translated, it gives CASSEGTSGSPDIQYF.

J is TRBJ1-3 and V is TRBV4-3; 7 bases line up with TRBD1. The CDR3 is made up of 17 amino acids. The germline V gene has CDR1 LGHNA and CDR2 YSLEER. The junction had 8 bases not matched to a gene; V was cut back by 0 bases and J by 3 bases. The CDR3 spells CASSQDLGAGGGNTIYF. The CDR3 DNA follows: TGCGCCAGCAGCCAAGATTTAGGGGCAGGGGGTGGAAACACCATATATTTT.

The chain is built from TRBV5-4 and TRBJ1-4; 10 bases match TRBD1. The germline CDR1 and CDR2 sequences are SGHNT and YYREEE (reference sequence). The length of the CDR3 is 15 residues. V lost 4 bases and J lost 5; bases outside the gene matches: 5. The CDR3 sequence: CASSPGQGGNEKLFF. CDR3 bases: TGTGCCAGCAGCCCCGGACAGGGGGGCAATGAAAAACTGTTTTTT.

This rearrangement joins TRBV12-5 to TRBJ1-1; TRBD1 matches at 12 bases. This CDR3 is built from 22 residues. The V and J ends lost 10 bases and 2 bases, in that order; junction bases with no gene match: 29. Looked up from germline, CDR1 is LGHNT and CDR2 is FRNRAP. CDR3 region: CAKMGTKYRDRGRLGENTEAFF. CDR3 DNA: TGTGCTAAAATGGGGACCAAATATCGGGACAGGGGGCGATTAGGTGAAAACACTGAAGCTTTCTTT.

The chain carries TRBV10-2 and TRBJ1-4; unclear D gene. The CDR3 length is 11 residues. Trimming pared 7 bases from V and 6 bases from J, leaving 6 bases between. CDR1 and CDR2 (germline): WSHSY, SAAADI. CDR3 residues: CASKSDEKLFF. DNA of the CDR3: TGCGCCAGCAAATCAGATGAAAAACTGTTTTTT.

This clone was found a few times. The chain links TRBV28 to TRBJ1-2; 10 bases fit TRBD1. V lost 3 bases, J lost 5 bases, and 12 bases stayed unmatched. The CDR3 runs 17 residues. Germline CDR1 and CDR2: MDHEN and SYDVKM. CDR3: CASSLGSGTGDLYGYTF. In nucleotides, the CDR3 is TGTGCCAGCAGTTTGGGGTCTGGGACAGGGGACCTATATGGCTACACCTTC.

CDR3 DNA: TGCGCCAGCAGTGTTCTGACTAGCGGGAGGTCGGGGCAGTACTTC. Its translation: CASSVLTSGRSGQYF. The V call is TRBV10-1, the J call TRBJ2-7; 13 nucleotides match TRBD2. The CDR3 has 15 amino acids. V trimming: 4 bases; J trimming: 9 bases; junction bases outside the gene matches: 9. Germline-derived CDR1 and CDR2 are WNHNN and SYGVQD (reference sequence).

This clone came up a few times. The V gene is TRBV5-1, the J gene TRBJ2-1, with 8 bases identical to TRBD1. The CDR3 length is 13 residues. J was trimmed by 7 bases and V by 3 bases; bases with no gene match: 3. Germline V lookup: CDR1 SGHRS, CDR2 YFSETQ. CDR3 amino acids: CASSSGQENEQFF. The CDR3 nucleotides read TGCGCCAGCAGCTCGGGACAGGAGAATGAGCAGTTCTTC. Filled out from reference TRBV5-1 and TRBJ2-1, the complete variable domain reads KAGVTQTPRYLIKTRGQQVTLSCSPISGHRSVSWYQQTPGQGLQFLFEYFSETQRNKGNFPGRFSGRQFSNSRSEMNVSTLELGDSALYLCASSSGQENEQFFGPGTRLTVL.

This clone was seen a single time. This sequence joins TRBV6-1 and TRBJ2-7, with D unclear. The V and J ends lost 4 bases and 2 bases respectively, with 9 bases between them. CDR3 size: 13 residues. Per germline, CDR1 MNHNS and CDR2 SASEGT. CDR3 nucleotides: TGTGCCAGCAGTGCCTGGGCAGCCTACGAGCAGTACTTC. Protein: CASSAWAAYEQYF.

CDR3 amino acids: CAISESATPSVYNEQFF. The DNA for the CDR3 is TGTGCCATCAGTGAGTCAGCGACTCCTTCCGTCTACAATGAGCAGTTCTTC. The chain carries TRBV10-3 and TRBJ2-1, with D unresolved. The V gene's germline CDR1 is ENHRY and CDR2 SYGVKD. V gave up 0 bases and J gave up 3 bases, with 15 bases separating them. The CDR3 is 17 amino acids.

CDR3 residues: CATSRSSGGNSRYYEQYF. The CDR3 DNA sequence: TGTGCCACCAGCAGGTCTAGCGGGGGCAACTCGCGCTACTACGAGCAGTACTTC. V usage is TRBV15 and J usage is TRBJ2-7, with 10 bases matching TRBD2. The CDR3 contains 18 residues. Trimming cost V 3 bases and J 3 bases; bases outside gene matches: 14. Looked up from germline, CDR1 is LNHNV and CDR2 is YYDKDF (reference sequence).

This clone was observed a few times. The chain links TRBV29-1 to TRBJ2-1; 8 bases agree with TRBD2. The germline CDR1 and CDR2 sequences are SQVTM and ANQGSEA. The CDR3 contains 13 residues. V lost 7 bases, J lost 10 bases, and 12 bases stayed unmatched. The CDR3 here is CSAPGLDHFEQFF. For the CDR3, the DNA is TGCAGCGCCCCGGGACTAGACCACTTCGAGCAGTTCTTC.

This clone was detected only once. The chain carries TRBV7-3 and TRBJ2-5, with D possibly being TRBD1 (6 bases). The germline gives CDR1 SGHTA, CDR2 FQGTGA. Trimming removed 6 bases at V and 4 bases at J, with 18 bases between. CDR3 length equals 15 residues. In DNA, the CDR3 is TGTGCCAGCAGTCTAGGGACCCAAGGGGGAGAGACCCAGTACTTC. Translation: CASSLGTQGGETQYF.

The V call is TRBV28, the J call TRBJ1-2, with a tentative D call TRBD1 (6 bases). The CDR3 length is 14 residues. Germline CDR1 MDHEN, CDR2 SYDVKM. The germline V and J ends were trimmed by 5 bases and 4 bases, with 14 bases remaining between them. The CDR3 protein is CASSPPTGFYGYTF. The CDR3 DNA is TGTGCCAGCAGTCCCCCTACAGGGTTCTATGGCTACACCTTC.

J is TRBJ2-5 and V is TRBV4-1; D is undetermined. The germline CDR1 and CDR2 sequences are MGHRA and YSYEKL. The CDR3 spans 13 residues. V was cut by 1 base and J by 4 bases, with 7 bases left in between. Here the CDR3 reads CASSQVRLETQYF. The CDR3 DNA follows: TGCGCCAGCAGCCAAGTCAGGCTAGAGACCCAGTACTTC.

This clone has only a few counts. The rearrangement joins TRBV9 to TRBJ2-7; D is ambiguous. Trimming removed 0 bases at V and 6 bases at J, with 10 bases between. The CDR3 covers 13 residues. The germline V gene has CDR1 SGDLS and CDR2 YYNGEE. This CDR3 is CASSVEDFGEQYF. DNA of the CDR3: TGTGCCAGCAGCGTAGAAGACTTCGGCGAGCAGTACTTC.

This chain connects TRBV28 to TRBJ2-1; D is undetermined. Germline-derived CDR1 and CDR2 are MDHEN and SYDVKM. The CDR3 is 12 residues long. V lost 7 bases and J 8 bases, leaving 12 bases between the germline ends. CDR3 region: CASKENRDEQFF. Here the CDR3 DNA reads TGTGCCAGCAAAGAAAACCGGGATGAGCAGTTCTTC.

This rearrangement joins TRBV11-1 to TRBJ2-6; unclear D gene. The CDR3 spans 18 residues. The germline gives CDR1 SGHAT, CDR2 FQDESV (reference sequence). Trimming pared 5 bases from V and 0 bases from J, leaving 17 bases between. This CDR3 reads CASSARRLTSSGANVLTF. The DNA of the CDR3 is TGTGCCAGCAGCGCGCGGCGGTTAACAAGCTCTGGGGCCAACGTCCTGACTTTC.

The CDR3: CASSLGVGTGGNEQYF. The CDR3 DNA reads as TGTGCCAGCAGCCTAGGGGTCGGGACAGGGGGCAACGAGCAGTACTTC. V usage is TRBV7-9 and J usage is TRBJ2-7; 12 nucleotides agree with TRBD1. Losses at the gene ends were 5 bases for V and 5 bases for J; bases not matched to a gene: 10. CDR1 and CDR2 from the germline V gene are SEHNR and FQNEAQ (reference sequence). The CDR3 spans 16 residues.

This clone was seen a few times. The chain couples TRBV4-2 to TRBJ2-7; D is perhaps TRBD1 (5 bases). V dropped 1 base and J dropped 5 bases, with 12 bases sitting between them. CDR3 length: 14 amino acids. Germline lookup yields CDR1 LGHNA and CDR2 YNFKEQ. The CDR3 DNA reads TGTGCCAGCAGCCAAGCCGGTCAGGGCCACGAGCAGTACTTC. Its translation: CASSQAGQGHEQYF.